This TCR beta chain originates from a study of monozygotic twins with inflammatory bowel disease. The study, taken as a whole, reports: Researchers report that IBD patients shared fewer clonotypes with others than healthy twins, especially amid disease activity. Twins with IBD were found to have lower TCRbeta diversity (inverse Simpson) than healthy co-twins.

Both the TCRalpha cDNA and the TCRbeta cDNA were taken through two nested PCRs, lasting around 15 and 10 cycles. With the 5' RACE reads reprocessed, TCRdb shows one record per CDR3 protein and no DNA. The listing records tens of thousands of distinct CDR3 sequences. Regarding this clonotype: The antigen is undetermined.

Germline V gives CDR1 DFQATT, CDR2 SNEGSKA (reference sequence). This CDR3 spans 14 amino acids. Sequenced: blood. The J gene is TRBJ1-1, the V gene TRBV20-1; TCRdb's D call of TRBD1 is untestable without DNA. This sequence was found in a human donor with ulcerative colitis or Crohn's disease, or a healthy co-twin of an affected twin (not recorded which). The CDR3 loop is CSAMDNLRNTEAFF.